These T cell receptor beta chains were read from a single sample in a study of OX40 agonist ivuxolimab in advanced cancers. TCRdb keeps only in-frame clones here, not all; method: immunoSEQ multiplex PCR. Here the sample spans 70,000 to 90,000 clones, 90% being singletons. Specimen: CD4+ or CD8+ T cells sorted from blood, collected in a trial of the OX40 agonist ivuxolimab. These receptors all come from an adult with an advanced solid tumor such as melanoma, head and neck, liver or kidney cancer. Both conserved end residues are part of each CDR3. Each record gives: J gene, clone size, V gene, D gene, CDR3 DNA, CDR3 protein. D genes are given only for firm matches. A row's size may be missing; if present it is once, few, many or a size class.

TRBJ1-5	NA	TRBV10-3	NA	TGTGCCATCAGTCCAGACCTTAATCAGCCCCAGCATTTT	CAISPDLNQPQHF
TRBJ2-7	NA	TRBV5-1	NA	TGCGCCAGCAGCGCCTCCTACGAGCAGTACTTC	CASSASYEQYF
TRBJ1-2	NA	TRBV6-5	NA	TGTGCCAGCAGTGCCGGGACTCTCTATGGCTACACCTTC	CASSAGTLYGYTF
TRBJ1-4	NA	TRBV5-8	NA	TGTGCCAGCAGCTTGGCAGGCAGTTTAAATGAAAAACTGTTTTTT	CASSLAGSLNEKLFF
TRBJ1-1	NA	TRBV28	TRBD1	TGTGCCAGCAGTTTTCCGGGACAGGTCCCAAGGAACACTGAAGCTTTCTTT	CASSFPGQVPRNTEAFF
TRBJ2-5	NA	TRBV9	NA	TGTGCCAGCAGCGCGGGGCCGTCAGAGACCCAGTACTTC	CASSAGPSETQYF
TRBJ2-3	NA	TRBV28	TRBD2	TGTGCTAGCGGGAGCACAGATACGCAGTATTTT	CASGSTDTQYF
TRBJ1-4	NA	TRBV7-6	NA	TGTGCCAGCAGCCCCGCCACATGGTTTGGGGAAAAACTGTTTTTT	CASSPATWFGEKLFF
TRBJ2-1	NA	TRBV27	NA	TGTGCCAGCAGTTTACGGCGGGAACCCCCTGGTGAGCAGTTCTTC	CASSLRREPPGEQFF
TRBJ2-5	NA	TRBV7-9	TRBD2	TGTGCCAGCGGTCGGGGGGGGCACGAGACCCAGTACTTC	CASGRGGHETQYF
TRBJ2-7	NA	TRBV5-1	NA	TGCGCCAGCAGCTTGGGAGGGGCTTCAGAATACGAGCAGTACTTC	CASSLGGASEYEQYF
TRBJ2-1	NA	TRBV7-2	NA	TGTGCCAGCAGCTTAGCGTTGGAGCAGTTCTTC	CASSLALEQFF
TRBJ2-7	NA	TRBV5-1	TRBD2	TGCGCCAGCAGCCCGGGACTAGCGGGAGGGCCGAACGAGCAGTACTTC	CASSPGLAGGPNEQYF
TRBJ2-7	few	TRBV5-1	NA	TGCGCCAGCAGTAAAGGGGGGACCTACGAGCAGTACTTC	CASSKGGTYEQYF
TRBJ2-3	NA	TRBV4-3	TRBD2	TGCGCCAGCAGCCAAGAACCTAGCGGGAGCGGCACAGATACGCAGTATTTT	CASSQEPSGSGTDTQYF
TRBJ1-6	NA	TRBV9	TRBD1	TGTGCCAGCAGCGACAGGGGGGATATTATTTCACCCCTCCACTTT	CASSDRGDIISPLHF